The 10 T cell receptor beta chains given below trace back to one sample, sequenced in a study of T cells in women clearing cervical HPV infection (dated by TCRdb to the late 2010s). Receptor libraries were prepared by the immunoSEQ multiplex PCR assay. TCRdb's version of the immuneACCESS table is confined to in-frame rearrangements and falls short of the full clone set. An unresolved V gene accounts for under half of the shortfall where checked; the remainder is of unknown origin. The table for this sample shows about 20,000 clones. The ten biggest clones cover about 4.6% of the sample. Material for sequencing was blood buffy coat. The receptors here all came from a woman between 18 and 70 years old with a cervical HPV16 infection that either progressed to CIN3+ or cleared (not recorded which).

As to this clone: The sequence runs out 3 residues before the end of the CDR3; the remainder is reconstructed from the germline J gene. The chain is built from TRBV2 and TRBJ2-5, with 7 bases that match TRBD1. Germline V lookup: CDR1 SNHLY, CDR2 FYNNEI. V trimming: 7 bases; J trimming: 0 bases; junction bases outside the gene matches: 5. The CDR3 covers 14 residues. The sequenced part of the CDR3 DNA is TGTGCCAGCAAGAGGGGGCTCGACCAAGAGACC. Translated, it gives CASKRGLDQET. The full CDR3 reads CASKRGLDQETQYF. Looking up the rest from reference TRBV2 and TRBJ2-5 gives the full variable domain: EPEVTQTPSHQVTQMGQEVILRCVPISNHLYFYWYRQILGQKVEFLVSFYNNEISEKSEIFDDQFSVERPDGSNFTLKIRSTKLEDSAMYFCASKRGLDQETQYFGPGTRLLVL.

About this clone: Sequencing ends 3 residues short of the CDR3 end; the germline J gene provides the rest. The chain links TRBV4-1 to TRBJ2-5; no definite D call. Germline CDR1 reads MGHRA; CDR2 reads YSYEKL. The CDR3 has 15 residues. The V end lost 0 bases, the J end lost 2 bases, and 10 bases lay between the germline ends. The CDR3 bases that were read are TGCGCCAGCAGCCAAGATCTTGCGCTTCAAGAGACC. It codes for CASSQDLALQET. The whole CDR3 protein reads CASSQDLALQETQYF.

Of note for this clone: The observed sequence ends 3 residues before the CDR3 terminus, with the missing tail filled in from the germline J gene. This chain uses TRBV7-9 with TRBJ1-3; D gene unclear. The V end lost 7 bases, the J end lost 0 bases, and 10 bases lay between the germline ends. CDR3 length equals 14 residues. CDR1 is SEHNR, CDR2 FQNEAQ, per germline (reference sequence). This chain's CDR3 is CASMSASSGNTIYF. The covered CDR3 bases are TGTGCCAGCATGTCCGCTAGCTCTGGAAACACC.

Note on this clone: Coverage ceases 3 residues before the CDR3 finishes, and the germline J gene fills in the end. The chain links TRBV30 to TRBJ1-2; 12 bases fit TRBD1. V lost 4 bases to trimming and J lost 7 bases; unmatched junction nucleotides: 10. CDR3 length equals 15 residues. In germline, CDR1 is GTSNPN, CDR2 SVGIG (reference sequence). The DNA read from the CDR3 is TGTGCCTGGAACAACCCGGGACAGGGGGCGGGTGGC. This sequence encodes CAWNNPGQGAGG. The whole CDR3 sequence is CAWNNPGQGAGGYTF.

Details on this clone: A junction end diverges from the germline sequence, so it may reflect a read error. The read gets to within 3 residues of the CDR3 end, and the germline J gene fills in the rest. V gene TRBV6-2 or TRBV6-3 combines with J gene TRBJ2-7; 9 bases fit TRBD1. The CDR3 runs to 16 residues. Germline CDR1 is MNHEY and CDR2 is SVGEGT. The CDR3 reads CASRQQGARISHEQYF. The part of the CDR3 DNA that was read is TGTGCCAGCAGGCAACAGGGGGCAAGAATCTCCCACGAG.

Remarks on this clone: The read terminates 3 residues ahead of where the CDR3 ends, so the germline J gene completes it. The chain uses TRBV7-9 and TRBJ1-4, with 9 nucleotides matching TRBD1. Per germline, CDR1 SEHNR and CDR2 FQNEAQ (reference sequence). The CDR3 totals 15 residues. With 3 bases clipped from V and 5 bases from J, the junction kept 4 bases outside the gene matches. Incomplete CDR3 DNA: TGTGCCAGCAGCTTTGGACAGGGGTCGAATGAAAAA. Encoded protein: CASSFGQGSNEK. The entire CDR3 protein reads CASSFGQGSNEKLFF.

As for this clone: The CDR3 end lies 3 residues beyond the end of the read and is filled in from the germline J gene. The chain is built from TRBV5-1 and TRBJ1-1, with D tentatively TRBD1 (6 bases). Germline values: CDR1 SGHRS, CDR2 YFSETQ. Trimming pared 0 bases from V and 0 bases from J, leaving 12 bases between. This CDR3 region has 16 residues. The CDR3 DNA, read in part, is TGCGCCAGCAGCTTGGGAACCGGACAGATGAACACTGAA. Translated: CASSLGTGQMNTE. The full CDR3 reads CASSLGTGQMNTEAFF.

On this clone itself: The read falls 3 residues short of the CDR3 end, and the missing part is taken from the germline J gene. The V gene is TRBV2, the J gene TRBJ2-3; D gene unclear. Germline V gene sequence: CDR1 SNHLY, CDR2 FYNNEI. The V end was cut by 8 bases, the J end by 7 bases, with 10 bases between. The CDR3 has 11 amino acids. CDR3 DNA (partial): TGTGCCAGCCTTAAAGCCAATACG. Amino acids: CASLKANT. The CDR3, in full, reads CASLKANTQYF.

The sequenced CDR3 bases are TGTGCCAGCAGTCCAGTCGTCGGGGGGCGCGGCGGGGAG. Translating gives CASSPVVGGRGGE. The entire CDR3 is CASSPVVGGRGGELFF. This chain joins TRBV7-3 and TRBJ2-2; tentatively, D is TRBD2 (7 bases). The read comes to an end 3 residues before the CDR3 does, leaving the germline J gene to fill in the end. Trimming cost V 6 bases and J 7 bases, with 21 bases left between them. The CDR3 consists of 16 residues. CDR1 and CDR2 from the germline V gene are SGHTA and FQGTGA.

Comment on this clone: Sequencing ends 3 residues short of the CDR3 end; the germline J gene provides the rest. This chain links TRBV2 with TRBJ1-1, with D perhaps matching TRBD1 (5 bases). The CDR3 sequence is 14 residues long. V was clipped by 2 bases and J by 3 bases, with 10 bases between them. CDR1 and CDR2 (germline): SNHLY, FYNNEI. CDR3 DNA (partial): TGTGCCAGCAGTGAAACAGGCAGGGACACTGAA. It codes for CASSETGRDTE. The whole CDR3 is CASSETGRDTEAFF.